This T cell receptor (beta chain) was sequenced for a study of T cell responses to AZD1222 COVID-19 vaccine. About the study: Pooling covered second doses at about 4 or about 12 weeks. Study-level findings and limits: Females outnumbered males among donors, who were mostly white British; clonal diversity was possibly underestimated.

V lost 9 bases and J lost 8, with 20 bases in between. CDR3 length equals 14 residues. The V gene's germline CDR1 is SGHTA and CDR2 FQGNSA. Remarks on this clone: Its antigen remains unidentified.

Generated by immunoSEQ multiplex PCR, the TCRdb table keeps only in-frame clones and is missing some. This table has 100,000 to 120,000 clones, 87% appearing once. This sequence was found in an adult in good health. The V call is TRBV7-2, the J call TRBJ2-1, with a possible D match to TRBD2 (5 bases). Here the sequenced sample was peripheral blood, taken on day 0 of AZD1222 vaccination. The CDR3 reads CASVRGGNLDEQFF. DNA of the CDR3: TGTGCCAGTGTCCGGGGTGGGAATCTGGATGAGCAGTTCTTC. The variable domain in full, completed from reference TRBV7-2 and TRBJ2-1, reads GAGVSQSPSNKVTEKGKDVELRCDPISGHTALYWYRQSLGQGLEFLIYFQGNSAPDKSGLPSDRFSAERTGGSVSTLTIQRTQQEDSAVYLCASVRGGNLDEQFFGPGTRLTVL.